The 25 T cell receptor beta chains listed next were all sequenced from one sample in a study of T cell responses to AZD1222 COVID-19 vaccine. The method was immunoSEQ multiplex PCR; TCRdb's version includes in-frame clones alone and lacks a portion of them. The sample lists tens of thousands of clones; over 75% were seen once. Sequenced material: peripheral blood, taken on day 0 of AZD1222 vaccination. The receptors were gathered from an adult in good health.

The gene calls are TRBV10-3 and TRBJ2-7; D might be TRBD2 (5 bases). CDR1 ENHRY and CDR2 SYGVKD come from the germline V gene. Trimming cost V 10 bases and J 5 bases, with 21 bases left between them. The CDR3 has 14 amino acids. The CDR3 coding sequence is TGTGCCAGCGCTCCGGGGTCTCACCGGGACGAGCAGTACTTC. Amino acid sequence: CASAPGSHRDEQYF.

Only one count was recorded for this clone. This chain links TRBV28 with TRBJ1-2, with D possibly TRBD1 on 5 matching bases. V was pared by 2 bases and J by 6 bases, with 13 bases between. This CDR3 is built from 14 residues. The germline CDR1 and CDR2 sequences are MDHEN and SYDVKM. CDR3 sequence: CASSLGTGVNGYTF. The CDR3 bases are TGTGCCAGCAGTTTAGGCACAGGTGTAAATGGCTACACCTTC.

The chain employs TRBV5-1 and TRBJ2-7; D remains ambiguous. V was cut by 4 bases and J by 3 bases, with 11 bases left in between. The CDR3 extends over 13 amino acids. Germline assignment: CDR1 SGHRS and CDR2 YFSETQ. The DNA of the CDR3 is TGCGCCAGCAGCCCTCAGGCTATCTACGAGCAGTACTTC. Translated, it gives CASSPQAIYEQYF.

This rearrangement joins TRBV10-2 to TRBJ2-2, with 13 bases lining up with TRBD2. This CDR3 is 17 amino acids long. Germline trimming cut 10 bases from V and 2 bases from J; bases unmatched to any gene: 10. The germline V gene has CDR1 WSHSY and CDR2 SAAADI. The CDR3 is CATQFRTSGSNTGELFF. Written as DNA, the CDR3 is TGCGCCACCCAATTCCGGACTAGCGGGAGTAACACCGGGGAGCTGTTTTTT.

This clone appeared a single time. V usage is TRBV18 and J usage is TRBJ2-7; D remains unclear. With 3 bases removed from V and 6 bases from J, the gap between germline ends came to 9 bases. The CDR3 loop spans 12 amino acids. Germline V CDR1 and CDR2: KGHSH, LQKENI. CDR3 sequence reads: CASSPYPGEQYF. CDR3 DNA sequence: TGTGCCAGCTCACCCTACCCTGGCGAGCAGTACTTC.

The chain recombines TRBV5-1 with TRBJ2-3; 8 nucleotides agree with TRBD2. Germline-derived CDR1 and CDR2 are SGHRS and YFSETQ. With 6 bases clipped from V and 3 bases from J, the junction kept 9 bases outside the gene matches. The CDR3 is made up of 15 amino acids. The CDR3 DNA reads TGCGCCAGCACCCGGAGCGGGAGACTTACAGATACGCAGTATTTT. Amino acids: CASTRSGRLTDTQYF.

The chain is built from TRBV3-1 (or the pseudogene TRBV3-2) and TRBJ1-1, with TRBD1 matching 9 bases. CDR1 and CDR2 (germline): LGHDT, YNNKEL (reference sequence). With V trimmed by 0 bases and J by 3 bases, 2 bases remained unmatched. This CDR3 comprises 15 residues. The CDR3: CASSQEYRGHTEAFF. CDR3 coding DNA: TGTGCCAGCAGCCAAGAATACAGGGGGCACACTGAAGCTTTCTTT.

The gene calls are TRBV11-3 and TRBJ2-2, with TRBD2 as a possible D gene (6 bases). Trimming removed 3 bases from V and 5 bases from J, with 10 bases in between. Germline lookup yields CDR1 SGHNT and CDR2 YENEEA. The CDR3 totals 14 residues. The CDR3 DNA is TGTGCCAGCAGCTTGAGGAGCGGGACCGGGGAGCTGTTTTTT. Translating it yields CASSLRSGTGELFF.

The rearrangement joins TRBV15 to TRBJ2-7; no clear D. CDR3 length: 13 residues. From germline, CDR1 is LNHNV and CDR2 YYDKDF (reference sequence). V lost 1 base to trimming and J lost 9 bases, with 13 bases between them. CDR3 in DNA: TGTGCCACCAGCAGAGCCCGCACCCCCCGGCAGTACTTC. This codes for CATSRARTPRQYF.

This rearrangement joins TRBV3-1 (or the pseudogene TRBV3-2) to TRBJ2-3; D ambiguous. The CDR3 extends over 13 amino acids. Between the trimmed V and J ends, which lost 0 bases and 6 bases, there was a span of 7 bases. Germline CDR1 is LGHDT and CDR2 is YNNKEL (reference sequence). The CDR3: CASSQETRDTQYF. Written as DNA, the CDR3 is TGTGCCAGCAGCCAAGAAACCCGCGATACGCAGTATTTT.

This chain uses TRBV5-4 with TRBJ1-1; D call uncertain. CDR3 length: 14 residues. Per the germline V gene, CDR1 is SGHNT and CDR2 is YYREEE (reference sequence). Trimming removed 0 bases at V and 4 bases at J, with 10 bases between. The CDR3 DNA reads as TGTGCCAGCAGCTTGGATGGAACGTTCACTGAAGCTTTCTTT. Amino acids: CASSLDGTFTEAFF.

The rearrangement uses TRBV11-2 and TRBJ1-1; D is undetermined. V was pared by 0 bases and J by 4 bases, with 12 bases between. This CDR3 region has 15 residues. Germline CDR1 reads SGHAT; CDR2 reads FQNNGV. The CDR3 DNA follows: TGTGCCAGCAGCTTAGACCCCTCCGGCGGCACTGAAGCTTTCTTT. As protein: CASSLDPSGGTEAFF.

The chain recombines TRBV2 with TRBJ1-5; TRBD1 matches 7 bases. Germline V gene lookup returns CDR1 SNHLY and CDR2 FYNNEI. CDR3 length equals 13 residues. J was trimmed by 7 bases and V by 6 bases; bases with no gene match: 6. CDR3 residues: CASSRTGGQPQHF. Here the CDR3 DNA reads TGTGCCAGCAGCAGGACAGGAGGACAGCCCCAGCATTTT.

This clone has just one count. This chain connects TRBV19 to TRBJ2-1; TRBD1 or TRBD2 may be the D gene (5 bases each). This CDR3 has 16 residues. V lost 5 bases, J lost 0 bases, and 14 bases lay in between. Germline loops: CDR1 LNHDA, CDR2 SQIVND (reference sequence). In DNA form, the CDR3 reads TGTGCCAGTAGTCCGGGGCACATGAGCTCCTACAATGAGCAGTTCTTC. Translating it yields CASSPGHMSSYNEQFF.

This clone was detected only a few times. This chain connects TRBV18 to TRBJ2-3, with D possibly TRBD2 on 5 matching bases. Per the germline V gene, CDR1 is KGHSH and CDR2 is LQKENI. V was shortened by 2 bases and J by 4 bases, with 10 bases between the two germline ends. CDR3 size: 14 residues. CDR3 nucleotides: TGTGCCAGCTCACCAATGTCCGGGGCAGATACGCAGTATTTT. Amino acid sequence: CASSPMSGADTQYF. Filled out from reference TRBV18 and TRBJ2-3, the complete variable domain reads NAGVMQNPRHLVRRRGQEARLRCSPMKGHSHVYWYRQLPEEGLKFMVYLQKENIIDESGMPKERFSAEFPKEGPSILRIQQVVRGDSAAYFCASSPMSGADTQYFGPGTRLTVL.

V is TRBV5-1 and J is TRBJ1-1; a weak D match, TRBD1 (5 bases). The CDR3 spans 15 residues. With 4 bases removed from V and 4 bases from J, the gap between germline ends came to 17 bases. CDR1 SGHRS and CDR2 YFSETQ come from the germline V gene. The CDR3 coding sequence is TGCGCCAGCAGCCCCGCGGGGGGGGAGGGCACTGAAGCTTTCTTT. This codes for CASSPAGGEGTEAFF.

This chain connects TRBV29-1 to TRBJ1-1; tentatively, D is TRBD1 (6 bases). This CDR3 is 12 amino acids long. Germline assignment: CDR1 SQVTM and CDR2 ANQGSEA. V lost 3 bases to trimming and J lost 5 bases, with 10 bases between them. CDR3 sequence: CSVDRQVTEAFF. In DNA form, the CDR3 reads TGCAGCGTTGACCGACAGGTGACTGAAGCTTTCTTT.

This clone was detected only once. The chain recombines TRBV5-6 with TRBJ2-1; the D is unclear. The CDR3 length is 11 residues. V was shortened by 4 bases and J by 9 bases, with 8 bases between the two germline ends. The germline CDR1 and CDR2 sequences are SGHDT and YYEEEE. CDR3 loop: CASSLWGEQFF. CDR3 bases: TGTGCCAGCAGCCTATGGGGTGAGCAGTTCTTC.

This clone came up once. The V and J genes are TRBV25-1 and TRBJ2-7, with D perhaps matching TRBD1 or TRBD2 (5 bases each). The CDR3 loop spans 16 amino acids. The V end was cut by 0 bases, the J end by 0 bases, with 12 bases between. CDR1 and CDR2 from the germline V gene are MGHDK and SYGVNS. The CDR3 loop is CASSEYLGERSYEQYF. The CDR3 region has the DNA TGTGCCAGCAGTGAATATTTGGGGGAGCGCTCCTACGAGCAGTACTTC.

The rearrangement links TRBV10-2 to TRBJ2-4, with TRBD2 matching 9 bases. CDR1 and CDR2 from the germline V gene are WSHSY and SAAADI. This CDR3 comprises 14 residues. V trimming: 7 bases; J trimming: 5 bases; junction bases outside the gene matches: 6. The CDR3 protein is CASKGGGVENIQYF. Written as DNA, the CDR3 is TGCGCCAGCAAGGGCGGGGGGGTTGAAAACATTCAGTACTTC.

The genes are TRBV7-6 and TRBJ2-1; D is ambiguous. V was cut by 5 bases and J by 3 bases, with 5 bases left in between. The CDR3 is 12 amino acids. Germline V CDR1 and CDR2: SGHVS, FNYEAQ. CDR3 residues: CASSRVYNEQFF. CDR3 DNA sequence: TGTGCCAGCAGCCGGGTCTACAATGAGCAGTTCTTC.

This chain uses TRBV5-1 with TRBJ2-7, with 8 positions matching TRBD2. V lost 1 base to trimming and J lost 0 bases; unmatched junction nucleotides: 3. Germline V CDR1 and CDR2: SGHRS, YFSETQ. This CDR3 comprises 15 residues. CDR3 in DNA: TGCGCCAGCAGCTTGTCGGGAGGGAGCTCCTACGAGCAGTACTTC. It encodes CASSLSGGSSYEQYF.

The CDR3 reads CASSLMATSATQYF. The DNA of the CDR3 is TGTGCCAGCAGCTTAATGGCGACTAGCGCTACGCAGTATTTT. This chain links TRBV7-9 with TRBJ2-3; 8 bases match TRBD2. This CDR3 region has 14 residues. V gave up 2 bases and J gave up 8 bases; unmatched junction bases: 6. The germline gives CDR1 SEHNR, CDR2 FQNEAQ (reference sequence).

This clone was recorded once. CDR3 residues: CASSLDITDTQYF. For the CDR3, the DNA is TGCGCCAGCAGTCTCGACATCACAGATACGCAGTATTTT. V gene TRBV5-1 combines with J gene TRBJ2-3; D is unresolved. CDR1 SGHRS and CDR2 YFSETQ come from the germline V gene. V lost 5 bases and J lost 2, with 9 bases in between. There are 13 residues in the CDR3.

V gene TRBV2 combines with J gene TRBJ1-1, with D possibly being TRBD1 (6 bases). The CDR3 is made up of 13 amino acids. CDR1 and CDR2 from the germline V gene are SNHLY and FYNNEI. The V and J ends lost 8 bases and 6 bases respectively, with 16 bases between them. In DNA, the CDR3 is TGTGCCAGCGCGAGGGGGGAGGGCCCTGAAGCTTTCTTT. Its translation: CASARGEGPEAFF.